The clone carrying this T cell receptor (beta chain) was seen a few times. Its antigen is unidentified. Cultured CD4+ T cells had their DNA profiled by the Oncomine TCR Beta short-read assay. Using its own MiXCR run on the PCR reads, TCRdb lists one record per CDR3 protein. The repertoire includes fewer than 25,000 distinct CDR3 sequences, over 45% of them detected once, and roughly 4.2% sits in the top ten. The data were obtained in a study of vaccination and CD4 T cells after COVID-19. The CDR3 contains 10 residues. Germline V lookup: CDR1 DFQATT, CDR2 SNEGSKA (reference sequence). Trimming pared 4 bases from V and 5 bases from J, leaving 5 bases between. Regarding treatment: roughly 10-day PBMC culture with coronavirus spike peptide pools or control peptides (ViraFEST assay). On days 3 and 7, half the medium was swapped for fresh IL-2-containing medium.

The sequenced sample was CD4+ T cells from blood, cultured in vitro. This clonotype was sampled from a human donor who had recovered from COVID-19. This sequence joins TRBV20-1 and TRBJ2-5; D gene unclear. The CDR3 region is CSAMGETQYF. The CDR3 bases are TGCAGTGCTATGGGGGAGACCCAGTACTTC.